The present T cell receptor beta chain was sequenced within a study of blood T cell repertoires in COVID-19. Across the whole study: There were acute and convalescent COVID-19 samples, and they came from the United States, Italy and Spain. T cells, B-cell-depleted T cells, or PBMCs provided the cDNA or gDNA that served as material.

The authors' processing: Nucleated cell number was recorded as an estimate derived from reference gene primer amplification. The method was immunoSEQ multiplex PCR; TCRdb's version includes in-frame clones alone and lacks a portion of them. The DNA gave D and trimming, while V, J and clone size come from that table. The data hold hundreds of thousands of clones, with about 79% observed a single time. This clone turned up a few times. CDR1 and CDR2 from the germline V gene are MNHEY and SVGEGT. The CDR3 consists of 14 residues. Trimming removed 2 bases at V and 6 bases at J, with 14 bases between. The clonotype originates from a man older than 75 with acute or convalescent COVID-19. Sequencing was performed on peripheral blood. The gene calls are TRBV6-2 or TRBV6-3 and TRBJ2-7; tentatively, D is TRBD1 (5 bases). CDR3 sequence (DNA): TGTGCCAGCAGTTACCGTTTCACAGGTGGCGAGCAGTACTTC. It translates to CASSYRFTGGEQYF.